This TCR beta chain was identified in a study of post-analysis software for immune sequencing data. Looking at the study overall: Secondary progressive, relapsing-remitting and progressive-relapsing multiple sclerosis were among the included disease courses. Study observations and caveats: Under the F measure, samples that were prepared in one batch clustered strongly together. Controls had significantly higher normalized Chao1 diversity than multiple sclerosis patients. Elevated frequency relative to controls characterized roughly 5 TRBV segments in patients, TRBV5-6, TRBV5-1 and TRBV20-1 among them.

Worth noting for this clonotype: What it binds is unknown.

Prepared libraries of TCR beta cDNA carried unique molecular identifiers. MiXCR, applied by TCRdb to the PCR reads, yields one record per CDR3 protein. The sample contains about 460,000 distinct CDR3 sequences, nearly 45% of which appear only once. This CDR3 region has 14 residues. V gave up 2 bases and J gave up 5 bases, with 12 bases separating them. CDR1 is SGHTA and CDR2 is FQGNSA in the germline V gene. The chain is built from TRBV7-2 and TRBJ2-5; D is uncertain. Sequences were obtained from blood. The sequence derives from a girl between 5 and 17 years old with multiple sclerosis. The CDR3 loop reads CASSLITVSETQYF. The CDR3 DNA is TGTGCCAGCAGCTTAATCACCGTTTCGGAGACCCAGTACTTC.